A selection of T cell receptor beta chains follows, all from one sample in a study of T cells in tuberculosis. Assay: immunoSEQ multiplex PCR; the TCRdb copy retains only in-frame clones and omits some. Here the sample spans 47,000 or so clones, about 95% being singletons. Specimen: PBMCs, collected at tuberculosis diagnosis. Receptor source: an adult with tuberculosis. CDR3s include the opening cysteine and the closing phenylalanine or tryptophan. Fields, in order: CDR3 DNA, CDR3 protein, D gene, V gene, clone size, J gene. D genes are given only for firm matches. Clone size is given for some rows only: seen once, a few or many times, or a class if the clone is expanded.

CDR3nt: TGTGCTAGTGGTTTAGGTCTGACTAGCGGAGGACACAATGAGCAGTTCTTC; CDR3aa: CASGLGLTSGGHNEQFF; d_gene: TRBD2; v_gene: TRBV12-5; abundance: -; j_gene: TRBJ2-1
CDR3nt: TGTGCCAGCAGTTCCCGGACTAGCGGTTTAGATACGCAGTATTTT; CDR3aa: CASSSRTSGLDTQYF; d_gene: TRBD2; v_gene: TRBV27; abundance: -; j_gene: TRBJ2-3
CDR3nt: TGTGCCAGCAGCGAAGGACTAGCGGGGAGCACAGATACGCAGTATTTT; CDR3aa: CASSEGLAGSTDTQYF; d_gene: TRBD2; v_gene: TRBV5-6; abundance: -; j_gene: TRBJ2-3
CDR3nt: TGTGCCAGCAGGCCCCAGGGGGGTTTCTCCTACAATGAGCAGTTCTTC; CDR3aa: CASRPQGGFSYNEQFF; d_gene: -; v_gene: TRBV5-8; abundance: -; j_gene: TRBJ2-1
CDR3nt: TGTGCCAGCAGCGTGGGGGGCGGCGGGAGAGGAGAAAACATTCAGTACTTC; CDR3aa: CASSVGGGGRGENIQYF; d_gene: -; v_gene: TRBV9; abundance: -; j_gene: TRBJ2-4
CDR3nt: TGTGCCAGCAGCCCCTACAGGGGTGGTGAAAAACTGTTTTTT; CDR3aa: CASSPYRGGEKLFF; d_gene: TRBD1; v_gene: TRBV6-6; abundance: once; j_gene: TRBJ1-4
CDR3nt: TGCGCCAGCAGTCAATTCGGTGATCCAGTTCCGGGACTAGCGAGAGTTGGAAACGAGCAGTACTTC; CDR3aa: CASSQFGDPVPGLARVGNEQYF; d_gene: TRBD2; v_gene: TRBV23-1; abundance: -; j_gene: TRBJ2-7
CDR3nt: TGCGCCAGCAGCCTTTTTAGCGGGAAAGGAGGTGAGCAGTTCTTC; CDR3aa: CASSLFSGKGGEQFF; d_gene: TRBD2; v_gene: TRBV4-1; abundance: -; j_gene: TRBJ2-1
CDR3nt: TGTGCCAGCAGTTTAATTGGGACATCCTACACCCAAGCTTTCTTT; CDR3aa: CASSLIGTSYTQAFF; d_gene: -; v_gene: TRBV28; abundance: -; j_gene: TRBJ1-1
CDR3nt: TGTGCCAGCAGCCTGGGACAGAGGGAACAAGAGACCCAGTACTTC; CDR3aa: CASSLGQREQETQYF; d_gene: TRBD1; v_gene: TRBV9; abundance: -; j_gene: TRBJ2-5
CDR3nt: TGTGCCAGCAGCCGGACTAGTCGAAATGAGCAGTTCTTC; CDR3aa: CASSRTSRNEQFF; d_gene: TRBD2; v_gene: TRBV11-2; abundance: -; j_gene: TRBJ2-1
CDR3nt: TGTGCCAGTAGTATGTCCAGGTATGGCTACACCTTC; CDR3aa: CASSMSRYGYTF; d_gene: -; v_gene: TRBV19; abundance: -; j_gene: TRBJ1-2
CDR3nt: TGCAGCGTTGAACGCAGGGGGCGGGCCTACGAGCAGTACTTC; CDR3aa: CSVERRGRAYEQYF; d_gene: TRBD1; v_gene: TRBV29-1; abundance: -; j_gene: TRBJ2-7
CDR3nt: TGTGCCAGCAGTTATCGCGGGGAGGGGAACACTGAAGCTTTCTTT; CDR3aa: CASSYRGEGNTEAFF; d_gene: -; v_gene: TRBV6-5; abundance: -; j_gene: TRBJ1-1
CDR3nt: TGTGCCAGCAGCTTAGATGGGGGGGAGGCTTTCTTT; CDR3aa: CASSLDGGEAFF; d_gene: -; v_gene: TRBV7-9; abundance: -; j_gene: TRBJ1-1
CDR3nt: TGCGCCAGCAGCTCTAGCGGCTCCTACGAGCAGTACTTC; CDR3aa: CASSSSGSYEQYF; d_gene: TRBD2; v_gene: TRBV5-1; abundance: -; j_gene: TRBJ2-7
CDR3nt: TGTGCCAGTTCTTGGAGACAGGGGAATAACTGGAGCAATCAGCCCCAGCATTTT; CDR3aa: CASSWRQGNNWSNQPQHF; d_gene: TRBD1; v_gene: TRBV19; abundance: -; j_gene: TRBJ1-5
CDR3nt: TGTGCCAGCAGCCCCGGGACTCCAGACACCCAGTACTTC; CDR3aa: CASSPGTPDTQYF; d_gene: -; v_gene: TRBV28; abundance: -; j_gene: TRBJ2-5
CDR3nt: TGCGCCAGCAGCCAAGATACAGGGGGCAATTATAATTCACCCCTCCACTTT; CDR3aa: CASSQDTGGNYNSPLHF; d_gene: TRBD1; v_gene: TRBV4-3; abundance: -; j_gene: TRBJ1-6
CDR3nt: TGTGCCAGCAGCGTCGGGACAGGGGGCCATCCCGGGGAGCTGTTTTTT; CDR3aa: CASSVGTGGHPGELFF; d_gene: TRBD1; v_gene: TRBV9; abundance: once; j_gene: TRBJ2-2
CDR3nt: TGTGCCAGCAGCTTCCGCCCCGCACACTCCTACGAGCAGTACTTC; CDR3aa: CASSFRPAHSYEQYF; d_gene: -; v_gene: TRBV6-5; abundance: -; j_gene: TRBJ2-7
CDR3nt: TGTGCCAGCAGTTTAATCCGGGAAGGGGCCAACGTCCTGACTTTC; CDR3aa: CASSLIREGANVLTF; d_gene: -; v_gene: TRBV27; abundance: -; j_gene: TRBJ2-6
CDR3nt: TGTGCCTGGAGTTCCGGGACAGGGTCCCACGAGCAGTACTTC; CDR3aa: CAWSSGTGSHEQYF; d_gene: TRBD1; v_gene: TRBV30; abundance: -; j_gene: TRBJ2-7
CDR3nt: TGTGCCAGCAGCCTTAAAACAGGGGATCAGCCCCAGCATTTT; CDR3aa: CASSLKTGDQPQHF; d_gene: TRBD1; v_gene: TRBV7-2; abundance: -; j_gene: TRBJ1-5
CDR3nt: TGTGCCAGCCGTATAAAGGGGGAAATGAACACTGAAGCTTTCTTT; CDR3aa: CASRIKGEMNTEAFF; d_gene: -; v_gene: TRBV5-7; abundance: -; j_gene: TRBJ1-1
CDR3nt: TGTGCCAGCAGCAACGGGACAGTGTACTCGTATAGCAATCAGCCCCAGCATTTT; CDR3aa: CASSNGTVYSYSNQPQHF; d_gene: -; v_gene: TRBV21-1; abundance: -; j_gene: TRBJ1-5
CDR3nt: TGCAGCGTTAAAAGGACAGCTAGCACAGATACGCAGTATTTT; CDR3aa: CSVKRTASTDTQYF; d_gene: -; v_gene: TRBV29-1; abundance: -; j_gene: TRBJ2-3
CDR3nt: TGTGCCATCAGTGAGTCGGCAGGGATGAACACTGAAGCTTTCTTT; CDR3aa: CAISESAGMNTEAFF; d_gene: -; v_gene: TRBV10-3; abundance: -; j_gene: TRBJ1-1
CDR3nt: TGTGCCACCAAGGGACTAGCGGGAGGGGTTGAGCAGTTCTTC; CDR3aa: CATKGLAGGVEQFF; d_gene: TRBD2; v_gene: TRBV27; abundance: -; j_gene: TRBJ2-1
CDR3nt: TGTGCCAGCAGTCTCTCGGGATACTACAATGAGCAGTTCTTC; CDR3aa: CASSLSGYYNEQFF; d_gene: -; v_gene: TRBV27; abundance: -; j_gene: TRBJ2-1
CDR3nt: TGTGCCAGCAGCCAAGATGGCAGCGGGGGATACTACGAGCAGTACTTC; CDR3aa: CASSQDGSGGYYEQYF; d_gene: TRBD2; v_gene: TRBV4-2; abundance: -; j_gene: TRBJ2-7
CDR3nt: TGTGCCAGCAGCCTCAGGGGAGGGACTAGCGGGAGTACAGATACGCAGTATTTT; CDR3aa: CASSLRGGTSGSTDTQYF; d_gene: TRBD2; v_gene: TRBV7-8; abundance: -; j_gene: TRBJ2-3
CDR3nt: TGTGCCAGCAGCCCCGGTTTTCGAAGGAACACTGAAGCTTTCTTT; CDR3aa: CASSPGFRRNTEAFF; d_gene: -; v_gene: TRBV16; abundance: -; j_gene: TRBJ1-1
CDR3nt: TGTGCCAGCAGCTCCCAGGGAGGCACTGAAGCTTTCTTT; CDR3aa: CASSSQGGTEAFF; d_gene: -; v_gene: TRBV7-2; abundance: once; j_gene: TRBJ1-1
CDR3nt: TGTGCCAGCAGCTTGTCAGGGGCCCTCTACGAGCAGTACTTC; CDR3aa: CASSLSGALYEQYF; d_gene: -; v_gene: TRBV5-6; abundance: -; j_gene: TRBJ2-7
CDR3nt: TGTGCCAGCAGGATACAGATGAGCTCCTACAATGAGCAGTTCTTC; CDR3aa: CASRIQMSSYNEQFF; d_gene: -; v_gene: TRBV7-2; abundance: -; j_gene: TRBJ2-1
CDR3nt: TGTGCCAGCAGGGTGGGCCTAGCGGCCTACAATGAGCAGTTCTTC; CDR3aa: CASRVGLAAYNEQFF; d_gene: TRBD2; v_gene: TRBV2; abundance: -; j_gene: TRBJ2-1
CDR3nt: TGTGCCTGGAGTGTACTCCCCGGGGCCAACGTCCTGACTTTC; CDR3aa: CAWSVLPGANVLTF; d_gene: -; v_gene: TRBV30; abundance: -; j_gene: TRBJ2-6
CDR3nt: TGTGCCAGCAGCTTAGGACTTTCCTACGAGCAGTACTTC; CDR3aa: CASSLGLSYEQYF; d_gene: -; v_gene: TRBV13; abundance: once; j_gene: TRBJ2-7